Listed here are 17 T cell receptor beta chains from one sample, sequenced in a study of persistence of HIV-infected CD4 T cells. Overlapping HIV-1 Gag 15-mer peptides at approximately 1 ug per peptide per mL were used. Sorting of responding CD4+ T cells relied on upregulated CD40 ligand together with CD69. For these receptors, no antigen is known. The libraries were made with immunoSEQ version 4 in survey mode. Data came from immunoSEQ multiplex PCR; TCRdb stores just in-frame clones and leaves some out. The table includes under 40,000 clones, around 70% detected once. Source: CD4+ T cells sorted from PBMCs after approximately 19-hour stimulation, taken from a patient who received antiretroviral therapy. These receptor sequences come from an adult man with HIV who was CMV-seropositive.

This chain joins TRBV27 and TRBJ1-1, with a weak D call TRBD1 (5 bases). The CDR3 consists of 11 residues. V was trimmed by 2 bases and J by 9 bases, leaving 7 bases between them. Germline CDR1 reads MNHEY; CDR2 reads SMNVEV (reference sequence). In DNA, the CDR3 is TGTGCCAGCAGTTTAGGGGGTAAAGCTTTCTTT. This encodes CASSLGGKAFF.

The chain carries TRBV6-4 and TRBJ1-5; D gene unclear. CDR1 and CDR2 from the germline V gene are MRHNA and SNTAGT. The ends were cut back, 3 bases at V and 7 bases at J, with 10 bases in the middle. The CDR3 has 13 amino acids. CDR3 nucleotides: TGTGCCAGCAGTGATCAGGACGGGCAGCCCCAGCATTTT. It encodes CASSDQDGQPQHF.

This clone was counted a few times. This chain links TRBV6-5 with TRBJ1-2, with D unresolved. CDR1 is MNHEY, CDR2 SVGAGI, per germline. Trimming took off 4 bases at V and 7 bases at J, with 19 bases between the two ends. CDR3 length equals 15 residues. The CDR3 sequence is CASSLSGVGEAGYTF. The CDR3 nucleotides are TGTGCCAGCAGTTTATCCGGGGTCGGTGAGGCTGGCTACACCTTC.

The rearrangement uses TRBV6-1 and TRBJ2-1; the D gene is possibly TRBD1 (6 bases). The CDR3 loop spans 18 amino acids. V was shortened by 3 bases and J by 7 bases, with 25 bases between the two germline ends. CDR1 MNHNS and CDR2 SASEGT come from the germline V gene. CDR3 residues: CASSDLGVGRGGRNEQFF. CDR3 sequence (DNA): TGTGCCAGCAGTGATTTAGGGGTAGGCAGGGGTGGTAGGAATGAGCAGTTCTTC.

This clone was counted between two and nine times. V gene TRBV5-1 combines with J gene TRBJ2-7; weak D call: TRBD1 (5 bases). The CDR3 is 14 residues long. Deletions cut 0 bases from V and 3 bases from J, with 10 bases between. Looked up from germline, CDR1 is SGHRS and CDR2 is YFSETQ. The chain's CDR3 is CASSLGGKGYEQYF. The CDR3 DNA reads as TGCGCCAGCAGCTTGGGGGGCAAGGGCTACGAGCAGTACTTC. Based on the CDR3 plus reference TRBV5-1 and TRBJ2-7, the full variable domain is KAGVTQTPRYLIKTRGQQVTLSCSPISGHRSVSWYQQTPGQGLQFLFEYFSETQRNKGNFPGRFSGRQFSNSRSEMNVSTLELGDSALYLCASSLGGKGYEQYFGPGTRLTVT.

Written as DNA, the CDR3 is TGTGCCATCAGTGAGGGGGCGAGGACCAAAAACATTCAGTACTTC. Its protein is CAISEGARTKNIQYF. The chain has TRBV10-3 and TRBJ2-4; TRBD1 might be the D (5 bases). The V end lost 2 bases, the J end lost 2 bases, and 10 bases lay between the germline ends. Germline V CDR1 and CDR2: ENHRY, SYGVKD. This CDR3 has 15 residues.

There are a few counts of this clone. The rearrangement links TRBV4-2 to TRBJ1-3, with 9 bases lining up with TRBD1. The CDR3 totals 16 residues. V gave up 4 bases and J gave up 2 bases; unmatched junction bases: 6. Germline values: CDR1 LGHNA, CDR2 YNFKEQ. CDR3 region: CASSPRDREAGNTIYF. CDR3 DNA sequence: TGTGCCAGCAGCCCCCGGGACAGGGAGGCTGGAAACACCATATATTTT.

The chain has TRBV23-1 and TRBJ1-4; D call uncertain. TRBV23-1 is designated an ORF whose function remains uncertain. This CDR3 is built from 16 residues. Trimming stripped 3 bases from V and 2 bases from J, with 13 bases between. CDR3 bases: TGCGCCAGCAGTCATGGGAGGCCCTCGACTAATGAAAAACTGTTTTTT. It codes for CASSHGRPSTNEKLFF.

J is TRBJ2-3 and V is TRBV2; the D is unclear. Germline loops: CDR1 SNHLY, CDR2 FYNNEI. Trimming shortened V by 2 bases and J by 0 bases, and 6 bases separated the two germline ends. The CDR3 totals 14 residues. CDR3 region: CASSEYGSTDTQYF. In nucleotides, the CDR3 is TGTGCCAGCAGTGAATACGGCAGCACAGATACGCAGTATTTT.

The V and J genes are TRBV7-9 and TRBJ2-2; 7 nucleotides line up with TRBD1. Germline V gene sequence: CDR1 SEHNR, CDR2 FQNEAQ (reference sequence). The V gene end was trimmed by 5 bases and the J gene end by 4 bases; junction bases not matched to a gene: 4. The CDR3 totals 14 residues. The DNA for the CDR3 is TGTGCCAGCAGCCGAGACAGGGTCACCGGGGAGCTGTTTTTT. It yields the protein CASSRDRVTGELFF.

V usage is TRBV6-2 or TRBV6-3 and J usage is TRBJ1-2, with TRBD1 matching 8 bases. The CDR3 extends over 14 amino acids. Germline V gene lookup returns CDR1 MNHEY and CDR2 SVGEGT. V lost 6 bases and J lost 1; bases outside the gene matches: 4. CDR3 region: CASSLQGDNYGYTF. Here the CDR3 DNA reads TGTGCCAGCAGCCTACAGGGGGATAACTATGGCTACACCTTC.

This clone was detected only a few times. J is TRBJ2-1 and V is TRBV5-1; tentatively, D is TRBD2 (6 bases). Germline lookup yields CDR1 SGHRS and CDR2 YFSETQ. V lost 3 bases and J lost 2, with 12 bases in between. This CDR3 comprises 15 residues. This chain's CDR3 is CASSWEDITYNEQFF. The DNA for the CDR3 is TGCGCCAGCAGCTGGGAGGACATCACCTACAATGAGCAGTTCTTC.

This chain connects TRBV27 to TRBJ1-1; TRBD1 might be the D (5 bases). The CDR3 sequence is 14 residues long. Trimming cost V 4 bases and J 4 bases, with 13 bases left between them. Germline V gives CDR1 MNHEY, CDR2 SMNVEV (reference sequence). The CDR3 nucleotides are TGTGCCAGCAGTTACAAGTACCAGGGCACTGAAGCTTTCTTT. It is translated as CASSYKYQGTEAFF.

This clone was counted a few times. The same CDR3 arises from other DNA sequences in this sample as well. This rearrangement joins TRBV24-1 to TRBJ1-2; maybe TRBD1 (6 bases). CDR1 and CDR2 (germline): KGHDR, SFDVKD. The CDR3 has 13 residues. V gave up 3 bases and J gave up 4 bases, with 8 bases separating them. CDR3 DNA: TGTGCCACCAGTGATAGGGGGGGCTATGGCTACACCTTC. It encodes CATSDRGGYGYTF.

Comments on this clone: This sample includes further DNA sequences coding for the same CDR3. V usage is TRBV5-1 and J usage is TRBJ2-7; 8 bases align to TRBD1. The CDR3 sequence is 14 residues long. The germline CDR1 and CDR2 sequences are SGHRS and YFSETQ. The V gene end was trimmed by 0 bases and the J gene end by 3 bases; junction bases not matched to a gene: 2. The DNA of the CDR3 is TGCGCCAGCAGCTTGGCAGACAGGGGCTACGAGCAGTACTTC. It encodes CASSLADRGYEQYF.

The rearrangement joins TRBV7-9 to TRBJ1-1, with D tentatively TRBD1 (5 bases). The ends were cut back, 5 bases at V and 1 base at J, with 11 bases in the middle. The germline V gene has CDR1 SEHNR and CDR2 FQNEAQ (reference sequence). CDR3 length: 14 residues. The CDR3 region has the DNA TGTGCCAGCAGCCTCCCTACAGGGAACACTGAAGCTTTCTTT. Its translation is CASSLPTGNTEAFF.

In DNA form, the CDR3 reads TGTGCCAGCAGCTTGGTGGGCAGGGCGACTGAAGCTTTCTTT. Translated, it gives CASSLVGRATEAFF. The gene calls are TRBV5-5 and TRBJ1-1, with D possibly being TRBD1 (5 bases). V was pared by 0 bases and J by 5 bases, with 11 bases between. The CDR3 runs to 14 residues. Germline V gene lookup returns CDR1 SGHKS and CDR2 YYEKEE (reference sequence).